This T cell receptor beta chain was profiled in a study of T cell changes during pregnancy in multiple sclerosis. Germline lookup yields CDR1 MNHNY and CDR2 SVGAGI (reference sequence). CDR3 size: 15 residues. The ends were cut back, 6 bases at V and 4 bases at J, with 18 bases in the middle. This clone was observed once. Repertoires were generated with immunoSEQ multiplex PCR, while TCRdb's copy carries only in-frame clones and drops some. Seen here are 58,000 or so clones, around 89% observed once, and the top ten hold roughly 1.8%. The chain employs TRBV6-6 and TRBJ1-1; D is ambiguous. The material was peripheral blood, obtained after pregnancy. The receptor's source is a female donor with multiple sclerosis, enrolled in a pregnancy study. The CDR3: CASSPTRLRITEAFF. As DNA, the CDR3 is TGTGCCAGCAGCCCCACCAGATTACGAATCACTGAAGCTTTCTTT.